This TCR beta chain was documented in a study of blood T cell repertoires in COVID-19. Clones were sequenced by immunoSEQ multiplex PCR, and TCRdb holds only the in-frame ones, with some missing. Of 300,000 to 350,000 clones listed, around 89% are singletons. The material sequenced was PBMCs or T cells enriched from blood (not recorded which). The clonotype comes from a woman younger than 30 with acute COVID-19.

The CDR3 protein is CASSPDRGRYEQYF. In nucleotides, the CDR3 is TGTGCCAGCAGCCCAGACAGGGGGAGGTACGAGCAGTACTTC. This chain connects TRBV7-3 to TRBJ2-7; TRBD1 aligns across 9 bases. Germline values: CDR1 SGHTA, CDR2 FQGTGA. Trimming took 5 bases from V and 4 from J; bases not matched to a gene: 6. The length of the CDR3 is 14 residues.